Sequencing of this T cell receptor beta chain was carried out in a study of blood T cell repertoires in COVID-19. Overall study: Acute-phase and convalescent COVID-19 samples originated in the United States, Italy and Spain. T cells, B-cell-depleted T cells, or PBMCs supplied cDNA or gDNA.

This clone rates as medium-sized. As originally analysed: Amplification of reference gene primers was used by the study to estimate nucleated cell counts. TCRdb keeps only in-frame clones here, not all; method: immunoSEQ multiplex PCR. That table gives V, J and clone size, and the DNA gave D and trimming. In the table there are around 150,000 clones, approximately 84% of which are singletons. V dropped 4 bases and J dropped 7; count of bases not matched to a gene: 8. This CDR3 spans 14 amino acids. Germline assignment: CDR1 LNHDA and CDR2 SQIVND (reference sequence). The receptor comes from an elderly woman with acute or convalescent COVID-19. This sequence joins TRBV19 and TRBJ2-3; TRBD2 agrees at 7 bases. The specimen was peripheral blood. The CDR3 DNA follows: TGTGCCAGTAGTAACGGGAGGAACGAATATACGCAGTATTTT. Translated, it gives CASSNGRNEYTQYF. The entire variable domain, with the rest obtained from reference TRBV19 and TRBJ2-3, is as follows: DGGITQSPKYLFRKEGQNVTLSCEQNLNHDAMYWYRQDPGQGLRLIYYSQIVNDFQKGDIAEGYSVSREKKESFPLTVTSAQKNPTAFYLCASSNGRNEYTQYFGPGTRLTVL.